This T cell receptor beta chain came from a study of blood T cell repertoires in COVID-19. The overall study: Sources were T cells, B-cell-depleted T cells, or PBMCs; the material itself was cDNA or gDNA.

Profiling relied on immunoSEQ multiplex PCR, and the TCRdb table lists in-frame clones only, not all of them. This sample carries about 230,000 clones, roughly 82% of them seen once, and the ten largest clones take around 2.4%. After removal of 0 bases from V and 9 bases from J, the junction contained 10 bases not matched to a gene. CDR3 length: 17 residues. The sequenced material came from peripheral blood. This clonotype was sampled from a man aged 40-55 years who had recovered from COVID-19. The chain has TRBV6-7 and TRBJ2-5, with 13 positions matching TRBD2. TRBV6-7 is assigned to the ORF class and has an uncertain function. CDR3 amino acids: CASSYSMGLAGCRSQYF. The DNA for the CDR3 is TGTGCCAGCAGTTACTCTATGGGACTAGCGGGGTGTCGGTCCCAGTACTTC.